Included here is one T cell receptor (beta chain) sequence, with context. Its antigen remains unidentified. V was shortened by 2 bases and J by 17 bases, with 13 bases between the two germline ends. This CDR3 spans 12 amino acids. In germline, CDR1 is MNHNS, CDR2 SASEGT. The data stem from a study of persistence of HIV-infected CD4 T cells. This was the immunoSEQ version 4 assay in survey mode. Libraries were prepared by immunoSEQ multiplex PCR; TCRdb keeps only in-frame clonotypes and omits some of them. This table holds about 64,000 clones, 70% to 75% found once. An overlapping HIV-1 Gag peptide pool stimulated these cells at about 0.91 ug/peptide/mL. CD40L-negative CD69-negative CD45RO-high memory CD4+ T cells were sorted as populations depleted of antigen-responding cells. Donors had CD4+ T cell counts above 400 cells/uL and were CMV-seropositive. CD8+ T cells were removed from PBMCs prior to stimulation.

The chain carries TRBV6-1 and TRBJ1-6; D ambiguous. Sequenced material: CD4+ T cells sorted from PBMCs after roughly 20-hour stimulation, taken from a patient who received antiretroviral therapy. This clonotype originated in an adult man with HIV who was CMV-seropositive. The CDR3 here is CASSEYADAFHF. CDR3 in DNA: TGTGCCAGCAGTGAATATGCGGATGCTTTCCACTTT.